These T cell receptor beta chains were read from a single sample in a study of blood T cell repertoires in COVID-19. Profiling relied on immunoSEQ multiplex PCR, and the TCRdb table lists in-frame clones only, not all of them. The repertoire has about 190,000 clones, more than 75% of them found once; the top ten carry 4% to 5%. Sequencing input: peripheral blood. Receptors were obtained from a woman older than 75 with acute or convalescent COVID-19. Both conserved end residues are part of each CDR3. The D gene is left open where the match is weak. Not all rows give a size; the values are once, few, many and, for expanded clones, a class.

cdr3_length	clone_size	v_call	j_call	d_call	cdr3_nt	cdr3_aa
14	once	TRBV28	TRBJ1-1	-	TGTGCCAGCAGTGTCGATCAGGGAAGGTCTGAAGCTTTCTTT	CASSVDQGRSEAFF
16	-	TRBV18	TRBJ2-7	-	TGTGCCAGCTCACCTTTCTCTAGCGATTACTCCTACGAGCAGTACTTC	CASSPFSSDYSYEQYF
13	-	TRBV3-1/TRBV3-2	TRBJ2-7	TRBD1	TGTGCCAGCAGCTTAGGGGACCGGGACAGGATGTACTTC	CASSLGDRDRMYF
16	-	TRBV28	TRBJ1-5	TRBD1	TGTGCCAGCATTCCTTTGAGGGACAGGGTAAGTCAGCCCCAGCATTTT	CASIPLRDRVSQPQHF
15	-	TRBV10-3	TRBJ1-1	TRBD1	TGTGCCATCAGTGTGGGGGACAGGGGAGGGGGTGAAGCTTTCTTT	CAISVGDRGGGEAFF
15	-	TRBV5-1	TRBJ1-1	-	TGCGCCAGCAGCTTGATGGGGGCGGGGGACACTGAAGCTTTCTTT	CASSLMGAGDTEAFF
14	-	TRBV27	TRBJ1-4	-	TGTGCCAGCAGCAGGACAGCAACTAATGAAAAACTGTTTTTT	CASSRTATNEKLFF
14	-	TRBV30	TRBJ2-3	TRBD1	TGTGCCTGGAGTGTCCTAGGGACAGCAGATACGCAGTATTTT	CAWSVLGTADTQYF
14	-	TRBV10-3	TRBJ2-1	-	TGTGCCATCAGTGAAACGGGTTCGGAGGCTGAGCAGTTCTTC	CAISETGSEAEQFF
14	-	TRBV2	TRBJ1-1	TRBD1	TGTGCCAGCAGCTTGACAGGGGGGGACACTGAAGCTTTCTTT	CASSLTGGDTEAFF
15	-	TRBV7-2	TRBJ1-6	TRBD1	TGTGCCAGCAGCCCCCGGACAGGGACTAATTCACCCCTCCACTTT	CASSPRTGTNSPLHF
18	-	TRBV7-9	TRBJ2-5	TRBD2	TGTGCCAGCAGCATTAAATCGAGACTAGCGGGGATCCAAGAGACCCAGTACTTC	CASSIKSRLAGIQETQYF
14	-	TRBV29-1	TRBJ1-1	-	TGCAGCGTTGTCCAAATCAGGGTTTTCACTGAAGCTTTCTTT	CSVVQIRVFTEAFF
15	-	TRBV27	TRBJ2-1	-	TGTGCCAGCAGTTTATACCCGGGTGGCGACAATGAGCAGTTCTTC	CASSLYPGGDNEQFF
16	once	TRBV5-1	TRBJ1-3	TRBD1	TGCGCCAGCAGCCCGGGACAGCAATACTCTGGAAACACCATATATTTT	CASSPGQQYSGNTIYF
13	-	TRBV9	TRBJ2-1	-	TGTGCCAGCACCCCCGGCGGGTACAATGAGCAGTTCTTC	CASTPGGYNEQFF
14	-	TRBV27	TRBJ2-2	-	TGTGCCAGCAGTTTCAGGGGTAACACCGGGGAGCTGTTTTTT	CASSFRGNTGELFF
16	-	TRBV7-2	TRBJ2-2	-	TGTGCCAGCAGCCACTTAGGGGGACCAAACACCGGGGAGCTGTTTTTT	CASSHLGGPNTGELFF
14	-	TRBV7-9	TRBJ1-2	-	TGTGCCAGCAGCTTAGTCCAGGTGGTGGATGGCTACACCTTC	CASSLVQVVDGYTF
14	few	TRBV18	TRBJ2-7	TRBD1	TGTGCCAGCTCACCAGGGACAGGGGGCTACGAGCAGTACTTC	CASSPGTGGYEQYF
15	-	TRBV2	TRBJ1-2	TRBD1	TGTGCCAGCAGTGAGGGGACAGGGAGAAAGAGCGGCTACACCTTC	CASSEGTGRKSGYTF
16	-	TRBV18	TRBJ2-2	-	TGTGCCAGCTCACCGCAACTAGCCACGAACACCGGGGAGCTGTTTTTT	CASSPQLATNTGELFF
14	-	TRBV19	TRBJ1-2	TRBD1	TGTGCCAGTAGTATAGAGAGGGGGCCCTATGGCTACACCTTC	CASSIERGPYGYTF
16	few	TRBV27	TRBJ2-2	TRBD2	TGTGCCAGCCGCCCACGTACTAGCGGGAACACCGGGGAGCTGTTTTTT	CASRPRTSGNTGELFF
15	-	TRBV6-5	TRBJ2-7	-	TGTGCCAGCAGACGCCGCCCGGAGAGCTCCTACGAGCAGTACTTC	CASRRRPESSYEQYF
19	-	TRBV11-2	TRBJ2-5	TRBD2	TGTGCCAGCAGCTCCCCGACGGGACTAGCGGGAGGAGGGGAGGAGACCCAGTACTTC	CASSSPTGLAGGGEETQYF
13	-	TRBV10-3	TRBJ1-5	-	TGTGCCATCAGTGACAATAGCAATCAGCCCCAGCATTTT	CAISDNSNQPQHF
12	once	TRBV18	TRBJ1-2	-	TGTGCCAGCTCAGGAGATGGGAGCGGCTACACCTTC	CASSGDGSGYTF
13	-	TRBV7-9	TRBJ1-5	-	TGTGCCAGCAGCTTATACGAGCGGCAGCCCCAGCATTTT	CASSLYERQPQHF
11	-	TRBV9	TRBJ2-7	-	TGTGCCAGCAGCTCATCCTACGAGCAGTACTTC	CASSSSYEQYF
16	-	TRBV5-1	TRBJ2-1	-	TGCGCCAGCAGCTTGCGTCGCACAGGGTTCGGCAGTGAGCAGTTCTTC	CASSLRRTGFGSEQFF
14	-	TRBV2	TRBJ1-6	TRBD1	TGTGCCAGCAGTCGGGACAGGGTTGGTTCACCCCTCCACTTT	CASSRDRVGSPLHF
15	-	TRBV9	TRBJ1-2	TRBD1	TGTGCCAGCAGCGCGAGGGACAGGGGGAACTATGGCTACACCTTC	CASSARDRGNYGYTF
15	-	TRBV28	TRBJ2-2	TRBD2	TGTGCCAGCAAAACTAGCGGGCCGAACACCGGGGAGCTGTTTTTT	CASKTSGPNTGELFF
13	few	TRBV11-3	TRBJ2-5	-	TGTGCCAGCAGCTATGACAGAGAAGAGACCCAGTACTTC	CASSYDREETQYF
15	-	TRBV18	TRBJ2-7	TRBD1	TGTGCCAGCTCACCGGGACAGGGGTCTTCCTACGAGCAGTACTTC	CASSPGQGSSYEQYF
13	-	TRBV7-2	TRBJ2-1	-	TGTGCCAGCAGCTTAATGGAGAGGAGAGAGCAGTTCTTC	CASSLMERREQFF
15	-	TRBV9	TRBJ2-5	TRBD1	TGTGCCAGCAGCGTTTCCGGGACAGGGCAAGAGACCCAGTACTTC	CASSVSGTGQETQYF
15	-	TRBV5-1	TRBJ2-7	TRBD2	TGCGCCAGCAGCCCGGGGGGGGTCACTCCCTACGAGCAGTACTTC	CASSPGGVTPYEQYF
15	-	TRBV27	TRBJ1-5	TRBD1	TGTGCCAGCGGAGGACAGGGGAGAAGCAATCAGCCCCAGCATTTT	CASGGQGRSNQPQHF
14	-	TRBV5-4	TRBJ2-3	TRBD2	TGTGCCAGCAGCTTAGCGGGAGTCAGTGATACGCAGTATTTT	CASSLAGVSDTQYF
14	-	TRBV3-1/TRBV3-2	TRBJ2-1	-	TGTGCCAGCAGCCGACCAGGGTCCAACAATGAGCAGTTCTTC	CASSRPGSNNEQFF
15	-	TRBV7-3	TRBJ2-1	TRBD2	TGTGCCAGCAGCCTCCAAGCGGGAGATTGGAATGAGCAGTTCTTC	CASSLQAGDWNEQFF
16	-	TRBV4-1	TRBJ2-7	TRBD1	TGCGCCAGCAGCCAAGAACCGGGACAGGGGGTAGACGAGCAGTACTTC	CASSQEPGQGVDEQYF
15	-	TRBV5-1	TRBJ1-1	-	TGCGCCAGCAGCTTAGAGACATCTTCGAACACTGAAGCTTTCTTT	CASSLETSSNTEAFF
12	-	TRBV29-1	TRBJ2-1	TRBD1	TGCAGCGTGGGACAGGGTTACAATGAGCAGTTCTTC	CSVGQGYNEQFF
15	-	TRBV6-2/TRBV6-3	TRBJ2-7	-	TGTGCCAGCAGTTACTGGAGTCTAGCAGGTTACGAGCAGTACTTC	CASSYWSLAGYEQYF
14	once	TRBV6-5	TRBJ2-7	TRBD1	TGTGCCAGCAGCCGAATCACAGGGGTTTACGAGCAGTACTTC	CASSRITGVYEQYF
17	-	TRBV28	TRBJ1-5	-	TGTGCCAGCAGTTTACGAGTGGGGGGGTATGGCAATCAGCCCCAGCATTTT	CASSLRVGGYGNQPQHF
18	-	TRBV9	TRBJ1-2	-	TGTGCCAGCAGCGTAGGGTTTCTGGGCAGGACAATCGGCTATGGCTACACCTTC	CASSVGFLGRTIGYGYTF
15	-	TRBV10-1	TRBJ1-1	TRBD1	TGCGCCAGCAGTTACACCGGGACAGGGTACACTGAAGCTTTCTTT	CASSYTGTGYTEAFF